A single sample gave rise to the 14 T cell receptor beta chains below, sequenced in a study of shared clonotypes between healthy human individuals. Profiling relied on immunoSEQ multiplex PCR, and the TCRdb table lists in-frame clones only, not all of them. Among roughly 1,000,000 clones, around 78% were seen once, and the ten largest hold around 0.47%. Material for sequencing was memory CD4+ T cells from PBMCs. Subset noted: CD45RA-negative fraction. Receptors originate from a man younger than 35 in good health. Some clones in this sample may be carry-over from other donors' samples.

CDR3 sequence (DNA): TGTGCCAGCAGCTTAGGCGGGACTCCTCCGCAGTACTTC. Protein: CASSLGGTPPQYF. This sequence joins TRBV7-9 and TRBJ2-7, with D possibly TRBD2 on 6 matching bases. This CDR3 region has 13 residues. CDR1 is SEHNR and CDR2 is FQNEAQ in the germline V gene (reference sequence). Trimming shortened V by 1 base and J by 9 bases, and 13 bases separated the two germline ends.

The DNA of the CDR3 is TGCGCCAGCAGCCAAGAACAGGGTACCTTTGCAACTAATGAAAAACTGTTTTTT. Translated, it gives CASSQEQGTFATNEKLFF. The genes are TRBV4-1 and TRBJ1-4; a weak D match, TRBD1 (6 bases). CDR3 length: 18 amino acids. Germline CDR1 and CDR2: MGHRA and YSYEKL. The germline V and J ends were trimmed by 0 bases and 0 bases, with 14 bases remaining between them.

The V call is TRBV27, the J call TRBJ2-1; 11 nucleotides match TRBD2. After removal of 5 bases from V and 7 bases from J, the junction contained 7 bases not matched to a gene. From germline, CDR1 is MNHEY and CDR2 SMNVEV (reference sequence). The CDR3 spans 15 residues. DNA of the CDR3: TGTGCCAGCAGTCCAGCGACTAGCGGGATGAATGAGCAGTTCTTC. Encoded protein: CASSPATSGMNEQFF.

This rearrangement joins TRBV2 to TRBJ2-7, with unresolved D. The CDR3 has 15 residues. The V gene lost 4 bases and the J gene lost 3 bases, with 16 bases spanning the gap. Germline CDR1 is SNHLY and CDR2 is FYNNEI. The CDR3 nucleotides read TGTGCCAGCAGTGTCGTTGGGCCAGGAGACTACGAGCAGTACTTC. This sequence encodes CASSVVGPGDYEQYF. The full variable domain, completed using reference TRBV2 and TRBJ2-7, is EPEVTQTPSHQVTQMGQEVILRCVPISNHLYFYWYRQILGQKVEFLVSFYNNEISEKSEIFDDQFSVERPDGSNFTLKIRSTKLEDSAMYFCASSVVGPGDYEQYFGPGTRLTVT.

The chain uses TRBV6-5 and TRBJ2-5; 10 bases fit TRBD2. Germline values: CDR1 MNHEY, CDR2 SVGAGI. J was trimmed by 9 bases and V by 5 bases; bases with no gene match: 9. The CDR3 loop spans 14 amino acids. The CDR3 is CASSLAGDRRAQYF. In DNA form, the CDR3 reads TGTGCCAGCAGTCTAGCGGGGGACCGGCGGGCCCAGTACTTC.

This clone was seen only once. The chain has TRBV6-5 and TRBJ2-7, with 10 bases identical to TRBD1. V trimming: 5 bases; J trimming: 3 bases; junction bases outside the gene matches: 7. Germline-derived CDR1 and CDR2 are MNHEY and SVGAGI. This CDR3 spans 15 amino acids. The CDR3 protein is CASSRARDRGYEQYF. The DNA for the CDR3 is TGTGCCAGCAGTCGTGCCCGGGACAGGGGCTACGAGCAGTACTTC.

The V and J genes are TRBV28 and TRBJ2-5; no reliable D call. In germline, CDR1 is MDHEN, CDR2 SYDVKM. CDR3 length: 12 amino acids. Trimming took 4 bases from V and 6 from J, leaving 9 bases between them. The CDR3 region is CASSSSGKTQYF. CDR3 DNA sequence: TGTGCCAGCAGTTCGTCCGGAAAGACCCAGTACTTC.

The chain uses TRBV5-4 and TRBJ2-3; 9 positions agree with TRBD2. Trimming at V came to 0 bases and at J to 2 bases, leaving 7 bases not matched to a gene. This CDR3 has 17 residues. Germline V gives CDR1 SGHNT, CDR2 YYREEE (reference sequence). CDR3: CASSLEGSGGFTDTQYF. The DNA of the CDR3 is TGTGCCAGCAGCTTGGAGGGTAGCGGGGGATTCACAGATACGCAGTATTTT. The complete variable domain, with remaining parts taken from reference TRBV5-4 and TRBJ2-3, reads ETGVTQSPTHLIKTRGQQVTLRCSSQSGHNTVSWYQQALGQGPQFIFQYYREEENGRGNFPPRFSGLQFPNYSSELNVNALELDDSALYLCASSLEGSGGFTDTQYFGPGTRLTVL.

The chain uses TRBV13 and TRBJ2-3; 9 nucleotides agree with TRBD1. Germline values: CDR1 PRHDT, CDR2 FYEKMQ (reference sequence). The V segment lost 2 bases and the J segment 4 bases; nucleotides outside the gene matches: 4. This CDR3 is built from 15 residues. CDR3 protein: CASSLRTGVSDTQYF. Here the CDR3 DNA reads TGTGCCAGCAGCTTACGGACAGGGGTATCAGATACGCAGTATTTT. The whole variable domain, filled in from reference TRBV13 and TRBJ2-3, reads AAGVIQSPRHLIKEKRETATLKCYPIPRHDTVYWYQQGPGQDPQFLISFYEKMQSDKGSIPDRFSAQQFSDYHSELNMSSLELGDSALYFCASSLRTGVSDTQYFGPGTRLTVL.

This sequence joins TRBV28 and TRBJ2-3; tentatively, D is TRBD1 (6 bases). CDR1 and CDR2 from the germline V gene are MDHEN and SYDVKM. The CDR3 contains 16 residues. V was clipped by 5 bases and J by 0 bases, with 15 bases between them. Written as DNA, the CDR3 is TGTGCCAGCAGTAACTCAGGGGCGGCGAGCACAGATACGCAGTATTTT. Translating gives CASSNSGAASTDTQYF.

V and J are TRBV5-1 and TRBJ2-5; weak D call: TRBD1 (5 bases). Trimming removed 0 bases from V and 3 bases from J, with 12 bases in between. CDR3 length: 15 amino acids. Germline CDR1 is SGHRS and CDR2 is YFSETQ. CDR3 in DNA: TGCGCCAGCAGCTTGGGTCCGCAGGGAAAAGAGACCCAGTACTTC. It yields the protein CASSLGPQGKETQYF.

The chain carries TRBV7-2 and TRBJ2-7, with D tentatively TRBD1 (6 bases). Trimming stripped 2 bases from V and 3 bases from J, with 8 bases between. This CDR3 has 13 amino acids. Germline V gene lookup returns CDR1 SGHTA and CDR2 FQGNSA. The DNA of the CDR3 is TGTGCCAGCAGCTTAAGGGACAACTACGAGCAGTACTTC. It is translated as CASSLRDNYEQYF.

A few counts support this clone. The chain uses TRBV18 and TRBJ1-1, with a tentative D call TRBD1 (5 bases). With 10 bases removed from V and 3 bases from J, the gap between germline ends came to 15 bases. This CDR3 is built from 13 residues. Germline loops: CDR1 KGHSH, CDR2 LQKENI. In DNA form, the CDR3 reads TGTGCCACTCTACGGGGGGTGGACACTGAAGCTTTCTTT. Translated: CATLRGVDTEAFF.

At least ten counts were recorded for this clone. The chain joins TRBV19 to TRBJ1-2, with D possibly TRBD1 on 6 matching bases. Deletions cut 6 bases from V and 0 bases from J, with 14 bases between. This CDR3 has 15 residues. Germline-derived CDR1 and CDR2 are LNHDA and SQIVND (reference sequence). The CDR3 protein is CASRRTGQANYGYTF. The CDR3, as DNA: TGTGCCAGTAGGAGAACAGGGCAAGCTAACTATGGCTACACCTTC. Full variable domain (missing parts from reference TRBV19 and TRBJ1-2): DGGITQSPKYLFRKEGQNVTLSCEQNLNHDAMYWYRQDPGQGLRLIYYSQIVNDFQKGDIAEGYSVSREKKESFPLTVTSAQKNPTAFYLCASRRTGQANYGYTFGSGTRLTVV.